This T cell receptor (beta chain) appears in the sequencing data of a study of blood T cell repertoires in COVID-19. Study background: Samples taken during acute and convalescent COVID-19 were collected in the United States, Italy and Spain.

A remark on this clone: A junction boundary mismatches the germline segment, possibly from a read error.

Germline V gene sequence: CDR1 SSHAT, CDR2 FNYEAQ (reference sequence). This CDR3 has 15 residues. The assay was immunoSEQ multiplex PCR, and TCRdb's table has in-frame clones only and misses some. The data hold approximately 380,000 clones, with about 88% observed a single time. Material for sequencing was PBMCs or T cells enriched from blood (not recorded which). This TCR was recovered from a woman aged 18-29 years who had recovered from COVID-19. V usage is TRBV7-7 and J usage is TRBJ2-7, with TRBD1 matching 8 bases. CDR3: CASSLGTGHTYEQYF. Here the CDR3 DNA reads TGTGCTAGCAGCTTAGGGACAGGACATACCTACGAGCAGTACTTC.